The clone carrying this TCR beta chain showed up many times. The record originates from a study of early T cells in non-severe SARS-CoV-2 infection. Researchers tagged individual cDNA molecules with unique molecular identifiers. TCRdb reanalysed the 5' RACE reads using MiXCR and keeps one entry per CDR3 protein. The data contain 35,000 to 40,000 distinct CDR3 sequences, roughly 5.9% of them seen just once; the ten biggest clones take up around 25%. The CDR3 is 13 amino acids. The germline V gene encodes CDR1 DFQATT and CDR2 SNEGSKA (reference sequence). The V gene end was trimmed by 6 bases and the J gene end by 6 bases; junction bases not matched to a gene: 5.

The chain carries TRBV20-1 and TRBJ1-5, with TRBD1 identical over 10 bases. The sample comprised whole blood. The sequence was obtained from an adult who was a healthcare worker with PCR-confirmed SARS-CoV-2 infection or an uninfected control (not recorded which). As DNA, the CDR3 is TGCAGTGCGTGGACAGGGGGAGGTCAGCCCCAGCATTTT. Amino acids: CSAWTGGGQPQHF.